This T cell receptor (beta chain) was retrieved from a study of shared clonotypes between healthy human individuals. In the case of this clone: Its antigen is as yet unknown.

Study conclusions and caveats: The researchers took only blood, and tissue repertoires probably look different. Among the subsets, naive ones generally showed larger estimated richness than memory ones. Clonotypes that were shared across four donors made up around 5.5% of naive CD4 clonotypes.

The CDR3 spans 15 residues. Germline V gene data show CDR1 as ENHRY and CDR2 as SYGVKD. Trimming took 6 bases from V and 4 from J; bases not matched to a gene: 6. At deep level, the assay was performed. The protocol was immunoSEQ multiplex PCR, while the TCRdb copy is restricted to in-frame clones and leaves out a portion. The sample holds about 1 million clones, about 76% seen once. The rearrangement joins TRBV10-3 to TRBJ2-3; the match to TRBD2 covers 11 bases. The TCR sequence derives from a man aged 18-30 years in good health. The specimen sequenced was memory CD4+ T cells sorted from blood. Documented subset: CD45RA-negative fraction. The CDR3 nucleotides are TGTGCCATCAGGACGACTAGCGGGGCCGCAGATACGCAGTATTTT. This translates into CAIRTTSGAADTQYF.